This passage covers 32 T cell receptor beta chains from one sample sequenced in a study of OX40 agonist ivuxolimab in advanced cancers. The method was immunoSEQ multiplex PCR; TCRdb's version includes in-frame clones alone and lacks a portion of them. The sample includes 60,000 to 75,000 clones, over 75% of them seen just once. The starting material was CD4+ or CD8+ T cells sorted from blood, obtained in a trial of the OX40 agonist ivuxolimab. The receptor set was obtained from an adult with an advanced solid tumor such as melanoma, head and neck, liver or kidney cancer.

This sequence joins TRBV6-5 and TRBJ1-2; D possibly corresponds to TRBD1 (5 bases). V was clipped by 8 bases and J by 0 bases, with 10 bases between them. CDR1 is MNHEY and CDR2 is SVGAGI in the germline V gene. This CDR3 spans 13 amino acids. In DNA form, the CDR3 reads TGTGCCAGCCGCGGGACTTCTAACTATGGCTACACCTTC. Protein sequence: CASRGTSNYGYTF.

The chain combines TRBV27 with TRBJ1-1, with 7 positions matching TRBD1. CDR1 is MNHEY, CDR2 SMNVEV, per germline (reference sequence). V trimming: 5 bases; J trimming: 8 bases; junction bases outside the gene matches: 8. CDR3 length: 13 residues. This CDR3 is CASSLGGWGEAFF. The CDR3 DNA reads TGTGCCAGCAGTCTAGGGGGCTGGGGGGAAGCTTTCTTT.

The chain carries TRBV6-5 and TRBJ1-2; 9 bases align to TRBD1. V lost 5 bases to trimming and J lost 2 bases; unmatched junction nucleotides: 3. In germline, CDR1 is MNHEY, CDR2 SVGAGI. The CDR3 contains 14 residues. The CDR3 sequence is CASSTGGANYGYTF. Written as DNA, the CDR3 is TGTGCCAGCAGTACAGGGGGCGCGAACTATGGCTACACCTTC.

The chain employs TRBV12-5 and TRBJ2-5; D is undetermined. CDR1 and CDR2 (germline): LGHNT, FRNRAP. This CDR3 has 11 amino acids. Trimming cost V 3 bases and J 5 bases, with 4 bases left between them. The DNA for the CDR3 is TGTGCTAGTGGTTTAGGGGAGACCCAGTACTTC. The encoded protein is CASGLGETQYF. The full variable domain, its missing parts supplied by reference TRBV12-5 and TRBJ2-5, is DARVTQTPRHKVTEMGQEVTMRCQPILGHNTVFWYRQTMMQGLELLAYFRNRAPLDDSGMPKDRFSAEMPDATLATLKIQPSEPRDSAVYFCASGLGETQYFGPGTRLLVL.

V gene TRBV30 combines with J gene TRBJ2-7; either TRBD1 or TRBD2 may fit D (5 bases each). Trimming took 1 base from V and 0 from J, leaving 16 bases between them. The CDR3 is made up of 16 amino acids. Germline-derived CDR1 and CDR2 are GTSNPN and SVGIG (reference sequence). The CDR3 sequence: CAWSGPGPMSSYEQYF. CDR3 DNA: TGTGCCTGGAGTGGCCCGGGACCCATGAGCTCCTACGAGCAGTACTTC.

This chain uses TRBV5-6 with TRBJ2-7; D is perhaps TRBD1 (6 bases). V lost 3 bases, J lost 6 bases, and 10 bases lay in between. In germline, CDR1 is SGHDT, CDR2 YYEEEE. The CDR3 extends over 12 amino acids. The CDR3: CASSWLGAEQYF. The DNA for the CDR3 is TGTGCCAGCAGCTGGCTGGGGGCCGAGCAGTACTTC.

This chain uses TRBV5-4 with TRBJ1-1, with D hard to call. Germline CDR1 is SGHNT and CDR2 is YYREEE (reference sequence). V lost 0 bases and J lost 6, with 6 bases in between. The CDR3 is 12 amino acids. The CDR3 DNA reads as TGTGCCAGCAGCTTGGGAGAGGCTGAAGCTTTCTTT. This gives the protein CASSLGEAEAFF.

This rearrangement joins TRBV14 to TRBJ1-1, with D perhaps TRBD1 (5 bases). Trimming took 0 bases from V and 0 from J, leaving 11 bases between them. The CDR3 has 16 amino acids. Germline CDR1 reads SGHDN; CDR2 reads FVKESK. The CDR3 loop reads CASSQDLDTLNTEAFF. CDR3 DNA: TGTGCCAGCAGCCAAGATCTGGACACACTGAACACTGAAGCTTTCTTT.

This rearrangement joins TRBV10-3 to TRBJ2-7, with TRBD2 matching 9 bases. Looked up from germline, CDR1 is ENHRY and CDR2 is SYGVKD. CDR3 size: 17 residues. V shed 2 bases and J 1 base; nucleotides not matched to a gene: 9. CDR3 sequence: CAISEKGSGRASYEQYF. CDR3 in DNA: TGTGCCATCAGTGAGAAGGGTAGCGGGAGAGCTTCCTACGAGCAGTACTTC.

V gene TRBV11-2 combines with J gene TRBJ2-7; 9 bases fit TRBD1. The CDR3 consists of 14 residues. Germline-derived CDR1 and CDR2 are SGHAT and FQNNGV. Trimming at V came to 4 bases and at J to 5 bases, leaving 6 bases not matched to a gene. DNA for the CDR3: TGTGCCAGCAGCTACAGGGGGCCTCCCCACGAGCAGTACTTC. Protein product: CASSYRGPPHEQYF.

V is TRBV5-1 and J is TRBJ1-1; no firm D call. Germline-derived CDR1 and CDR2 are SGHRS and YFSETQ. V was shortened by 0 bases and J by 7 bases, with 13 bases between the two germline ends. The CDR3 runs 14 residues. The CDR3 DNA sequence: TGCGCCAGCAGCTTGGTTTACCGGGTGAGTGAAGCTTTCTTT. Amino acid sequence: CASSLVYRVSEAFF.

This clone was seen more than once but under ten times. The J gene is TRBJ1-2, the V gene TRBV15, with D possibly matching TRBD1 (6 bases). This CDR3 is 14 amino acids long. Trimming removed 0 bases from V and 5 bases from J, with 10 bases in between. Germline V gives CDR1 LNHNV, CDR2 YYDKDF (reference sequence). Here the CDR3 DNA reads TGTGCCACCAGCAGAGATCGACAGGCATATGGCTACACCTTC. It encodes CATSRDRQAYGYTF.

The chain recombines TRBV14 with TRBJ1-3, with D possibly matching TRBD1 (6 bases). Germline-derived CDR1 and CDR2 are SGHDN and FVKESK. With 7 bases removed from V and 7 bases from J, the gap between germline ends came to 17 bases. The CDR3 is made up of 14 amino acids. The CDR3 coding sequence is TGTGCCAGCAACTTGGACAGTCTAAGTAACACCATATATTTT. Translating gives CASNLDSLSNTIYF.

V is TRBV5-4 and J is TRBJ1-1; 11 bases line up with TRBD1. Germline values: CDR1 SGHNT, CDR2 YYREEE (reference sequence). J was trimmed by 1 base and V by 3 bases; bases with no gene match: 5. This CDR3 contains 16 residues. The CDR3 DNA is TGTGCCAGCAGCTCCAGGACAGGGGGCGGGAACACTGAAGCTTTCTTT. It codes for CASSSRTGGGNTEAFF.

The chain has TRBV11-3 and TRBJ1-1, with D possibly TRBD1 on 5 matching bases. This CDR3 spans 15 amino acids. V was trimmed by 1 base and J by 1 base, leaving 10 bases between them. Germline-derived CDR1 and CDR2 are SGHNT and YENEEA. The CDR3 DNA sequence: TGTGCCAGCAGCTTAGGAGTCCAGGGGAACACTGAAGCTTTCTTT. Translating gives CASSLGVQGNTEAFF.

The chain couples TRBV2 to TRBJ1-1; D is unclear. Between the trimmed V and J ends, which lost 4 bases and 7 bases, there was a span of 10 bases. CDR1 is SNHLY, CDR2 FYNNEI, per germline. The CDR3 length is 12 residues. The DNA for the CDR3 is TGTGCCAGCAGTGGGGGTAGAGATGAAGCTTTCTTT. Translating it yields CASSGGRDEAFF. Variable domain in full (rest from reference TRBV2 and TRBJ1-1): EPEVTQTPSHQVTQMGQEVILRCVPISNHLYFYWYRQILGQKVEFLVSFYNNEISEKSEIFDDQFSVERPDGSNFTLKIRSTKLEDSAMYFCASSGGRDEAFFGQGTRLTVV.

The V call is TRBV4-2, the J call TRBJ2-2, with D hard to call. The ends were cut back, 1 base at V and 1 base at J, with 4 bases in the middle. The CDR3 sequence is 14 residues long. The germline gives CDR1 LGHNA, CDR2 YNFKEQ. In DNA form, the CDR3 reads TGTGCCAGCAGCCAAGGGCAGAACACCGGGGAGCTGTTTTTT. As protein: CASSQGQNTGELFF.

CDR3 sequence (DNA): TGTGCCAGCAGCCCAGGACTAAGGGGTGGCGGGGAGCTGTTTTTT. It yields the protein CASSPGLRGGGELFF. The V and J genes are TRBV7-9 and TRBJ2-2, with a tentative D call TRBD2 (6 bases). Germline V gene data show CDR1 as SEHNR and CDR2 as FQNEAQ (reference sequence). The CDR3 runs 15 residues. V lost 5 bases, J lost 7 bases, and 17 bases lay in between.

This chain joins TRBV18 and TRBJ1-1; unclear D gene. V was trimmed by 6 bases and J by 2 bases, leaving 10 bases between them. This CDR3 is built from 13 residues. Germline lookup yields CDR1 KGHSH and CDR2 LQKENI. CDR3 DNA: TGTGCCAGCTCCTTTTCGGATAACACTGAAGCTTTCTTT. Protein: CASSFSDNTEAFF.

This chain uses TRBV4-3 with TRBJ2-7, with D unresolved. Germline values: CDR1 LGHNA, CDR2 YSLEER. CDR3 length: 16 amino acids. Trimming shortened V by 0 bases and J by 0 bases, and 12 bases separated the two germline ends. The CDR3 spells CASSQDLTGSSYEQYF. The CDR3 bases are TGCGCCAGCAGCCAAGACTTAACGGGTAGCTCCTACGAGCAGTACTTC.

CDR3 amino acids: CASRTGTGGTYEQYF. DNA of the CDR3: TGCGCCAGCAGAACCGGGACAGGGGGTACCTACGAGCAGTACTTC. This sequence joins TRBV5-1 and TRBJ2-7, with 11 bases matching TRBD1. With 5 bases clipped from V and 2 bases from J, the junction kept 6 bases outside the gene matches. CDR3 length: 15 residues. CDR1 SGHRS and CDR2 YFSETQ come from the germline V gene.

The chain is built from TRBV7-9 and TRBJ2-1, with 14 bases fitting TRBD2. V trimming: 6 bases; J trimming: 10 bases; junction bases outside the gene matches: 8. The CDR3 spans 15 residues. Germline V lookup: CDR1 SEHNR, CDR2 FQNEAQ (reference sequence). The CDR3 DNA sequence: TGTGCCAGCAGGCTGACTAGCGGGAGGGCGGGGGAGCAGTTCTTC. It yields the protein CASRLTSGRAGEQFF.

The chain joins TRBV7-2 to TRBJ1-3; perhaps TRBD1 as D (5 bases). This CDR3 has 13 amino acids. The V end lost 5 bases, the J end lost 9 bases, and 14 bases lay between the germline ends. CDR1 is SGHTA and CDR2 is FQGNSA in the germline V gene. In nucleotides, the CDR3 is TGTGCCAGCAGCCGAGGGGTTGTGGGCACCATATATTTT. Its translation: CASSRGVVGTIYF.

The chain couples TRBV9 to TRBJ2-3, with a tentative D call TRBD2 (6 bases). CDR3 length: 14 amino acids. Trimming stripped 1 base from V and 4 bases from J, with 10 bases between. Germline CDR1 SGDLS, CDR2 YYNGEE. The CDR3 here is CASSVLSGADTQYF. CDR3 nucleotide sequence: TGTGCCAGCAGCGTATTATCGGGGGCAGATACGCAGTATTTT.

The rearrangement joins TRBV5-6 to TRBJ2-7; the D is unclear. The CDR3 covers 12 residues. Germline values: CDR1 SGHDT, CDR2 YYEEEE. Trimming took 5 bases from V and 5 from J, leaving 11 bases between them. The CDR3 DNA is TGTGCCAGCAGTCCCAAAACCCACGAGCAGTACTTC. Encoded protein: CASSPKTHEQYF.

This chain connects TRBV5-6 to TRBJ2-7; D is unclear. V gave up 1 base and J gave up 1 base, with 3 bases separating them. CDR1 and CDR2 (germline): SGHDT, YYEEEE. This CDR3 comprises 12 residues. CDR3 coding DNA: TGTGCCAGCAGCTTGTGGTCCTACGAGCAGTACTTC. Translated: CASSLWSYEQYF.

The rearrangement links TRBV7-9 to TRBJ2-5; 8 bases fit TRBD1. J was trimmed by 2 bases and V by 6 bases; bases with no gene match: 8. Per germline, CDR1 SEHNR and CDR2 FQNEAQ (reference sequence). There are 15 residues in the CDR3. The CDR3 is CASRISTGGQETQYF. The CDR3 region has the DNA TGTGCCAGCAGGATCTCCACAGGGGGTCAAGAGACCCAGTACTTC.

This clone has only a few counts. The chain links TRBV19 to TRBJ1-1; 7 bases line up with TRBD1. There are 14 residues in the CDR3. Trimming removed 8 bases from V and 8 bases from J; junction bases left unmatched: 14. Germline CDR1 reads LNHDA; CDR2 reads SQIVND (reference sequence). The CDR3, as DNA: TGTGCCAGTGGGAACAGGGGACTGGGTGCGGAAGCTTTCTTT. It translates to CASGNRGLGAEAFF.

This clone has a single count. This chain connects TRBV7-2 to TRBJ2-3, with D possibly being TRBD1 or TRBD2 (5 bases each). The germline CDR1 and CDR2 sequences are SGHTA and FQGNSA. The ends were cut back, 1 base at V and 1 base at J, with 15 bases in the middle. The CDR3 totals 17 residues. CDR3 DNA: TGTGCCAGCAGCTTAGACCCTCGGGGCAGGGGCACAGATACGCAGTATTTT. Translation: CASSLDPRGRGTDTQYF.

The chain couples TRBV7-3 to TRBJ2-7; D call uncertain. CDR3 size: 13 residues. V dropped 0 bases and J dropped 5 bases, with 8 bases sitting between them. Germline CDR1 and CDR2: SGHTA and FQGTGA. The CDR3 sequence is CASSLTGNHEQYF. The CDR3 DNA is TGTGCCAGCAGCTTAACGGGCAACCACGAGCAGTACTTC.

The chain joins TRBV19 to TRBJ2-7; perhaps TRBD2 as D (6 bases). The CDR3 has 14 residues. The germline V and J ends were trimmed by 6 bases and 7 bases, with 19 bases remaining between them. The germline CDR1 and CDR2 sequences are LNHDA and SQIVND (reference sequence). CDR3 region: CASSWDFPSGEQYF. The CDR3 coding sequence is TGTGCCAGTAGCTGGGACTTCCCGTCGGGGGAGCAGTACTTC.

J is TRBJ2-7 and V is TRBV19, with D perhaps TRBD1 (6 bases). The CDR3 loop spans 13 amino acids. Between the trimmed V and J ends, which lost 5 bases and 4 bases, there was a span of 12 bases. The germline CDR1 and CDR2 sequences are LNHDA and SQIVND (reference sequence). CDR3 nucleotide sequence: TGTGCCAGTAGTCAGACAGGTTGGTACGAGCAGTACTTC. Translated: CASSQTGWYEQYF.